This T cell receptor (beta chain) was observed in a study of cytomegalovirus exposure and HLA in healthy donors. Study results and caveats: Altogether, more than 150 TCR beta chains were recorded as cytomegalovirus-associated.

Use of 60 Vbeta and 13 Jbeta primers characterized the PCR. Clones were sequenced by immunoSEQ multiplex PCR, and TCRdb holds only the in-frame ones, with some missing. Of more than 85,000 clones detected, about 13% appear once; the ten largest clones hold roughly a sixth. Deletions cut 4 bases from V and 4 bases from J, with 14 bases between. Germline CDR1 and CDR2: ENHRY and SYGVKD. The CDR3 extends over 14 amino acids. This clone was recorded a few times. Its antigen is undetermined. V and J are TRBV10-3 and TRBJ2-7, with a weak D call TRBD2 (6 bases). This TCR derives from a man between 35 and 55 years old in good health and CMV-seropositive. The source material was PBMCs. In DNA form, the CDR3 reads TGTGCCATCAGTGGATCGCCGGGAGAATACGAGCAGTACTTC. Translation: CAISGSPGEYEQYF.